Listed here are 7 T cell receptor beta chains from one sample, sequenced in a study of T cell responses to AZD1222 COVID-19 vaccine (dated by TCRdb to the early 2020s). In light of the paper, this sample's time point label describes: about 28 days (+/-7) after the second vaccine dose. Library generation was performed with the immunoSEQ multiplex PCR assay. TCRdb stores this immuneACCESS table with in-frame sequences only. Part of the clones is absent; in the studies checked, under half of the shortfall reflects unresolved V genes, and no reason is known for the rest. This sample holds about 97,000 clones; around 87% were observed only once. The top ten constitute roughly 10% of the sample. Sequenced here: peripheral blood, sampled 28 days after the second AZD1222 dose. The receptors originated from an adult who received the AZD1222 COVID-19 vaccine.

The chain uses TRBV6-5 and TRBJ2-7; D is uncertain. The CDR3 runs 14 residues. CDR1 is MNHEY and CDR2 is SVGAGI in the germline V gene. V was cut by 8 bases and J by 0 bases, with 14 bases left in between. The DNA of the CDR3 is TGTGCCAGCTCGCAGGAGCGCGCCTCCTACGAGCAGTACTTC. Protein: CASSQERASYEQYF.

The chain recombines TRBV30 with TRBJ1-6, with D unresolved. The CDR3 has 14 amino acids. Germline V lookup: CDR1 GTSNPN, CDR2 SVGIG (reference sequence). V was clipped by 2 bases and J by 10 bases, with 15 bases between them. Written as DNA, the CDR3 is TGTGCCTGGAGTCTTGAGGGAGTAGGATCACCCCTCCACTTT. This translates into CAWSLEGVGSPLHF.

The V call is TRBV27, the J call TRBJ1-6; D remains ambiguous. The CDR3 consists of 13 residues. Germline CDR1 reads MNHEY; CDR2 reads SMNVEV (reference sequence). The ends were cut back, 10 bases at V and 0 bases at J, with 7 bases in the middle. This CDR3 is CATRGSYNSPLHF. CDR3 sequence (DNA): TGTGCCACCCGAGGCTCCTATAATTCACCCCTCCACTTT.

The CDR3 bases are TGTGCTAGTGGTTCCGGACAGACAGGGCTCTGGGAAAAACTGTTTTTT. The encoded protein is CASGSGQTGLWEKLFF. The genes are TRBV12-5 and TRBJ1-4, with 7 bases matching TRBD1. Trimming took 4 bases from V and 8 from J; bases not matched to a gene: 13. Germline CDR1 LGHNT, CDR2 FRNRAP. This CDR3 comprises 16 residues. Using reference TRBV12-5 and TRBJ1-4 for the parts outside the CDR3, the full variable domain is DARVTQTPRHKVTEMGQEVTMRCQPILGHNTVFWYRQTMMQGLELLAYFRNRAPLDDSGMPKDRFSAEMPDATLATLKIQPSEPRDSAVYFCASGSGQTGLWEKLFFGSGTQLSVL.

V and J are TRBV27 and TRBJ2-7; 10 nucleotides line up with TRBD1. The CDR3 runs 14 residues. After removal of 6 bases from V and 2 bases from J, the junction contained 4 bases not matched to a gene. CDR1 and CDR2 from the germline V gene are MNHEY and SMNVEV (reference sequence). The CDR3 protein is CASRGGQGAYEQYF. CDR3 nucleotides: TGTGCCAGCAGGGGCGGACAGGGGGCCTACGAGCAGTACTTC.

This clone has a handful of counts. The chain uses TRBV4-2 and TRBJ2-7, with D maybe TRBD2 (6 bases). Between the trimmed V and J ends, which lost 3 bases and 3 bases, there was a span of 6 bases. Germline loops: CDR1 LGHNA, CDR2 YNFKEQ. This CDR3 is built from 12 residues. This CDR3 reads CASSHGGYEQYF. The CDR3, as DNA: TGTGCCAGCAGCCACGGGGGCTACGAGCAGTACTTC.

V is TRBV19 and J is TRBJ1-6; tentative D call: TRBD1 (5 bases). Germline V lookup: CDR1 LNHDA, CDR2 SQIVND (reference sequence). This CDR3 is built from 14 residues. Trimming cost V 8 bases and J 10 bases, with 18 bases left between them. CDR3 protein: CASQYRDRRSPLHF. As DNA, the CDR3 is TGTGCCAGTCAATACCGGGACCGGCGATCACCCCTCCACTTT.